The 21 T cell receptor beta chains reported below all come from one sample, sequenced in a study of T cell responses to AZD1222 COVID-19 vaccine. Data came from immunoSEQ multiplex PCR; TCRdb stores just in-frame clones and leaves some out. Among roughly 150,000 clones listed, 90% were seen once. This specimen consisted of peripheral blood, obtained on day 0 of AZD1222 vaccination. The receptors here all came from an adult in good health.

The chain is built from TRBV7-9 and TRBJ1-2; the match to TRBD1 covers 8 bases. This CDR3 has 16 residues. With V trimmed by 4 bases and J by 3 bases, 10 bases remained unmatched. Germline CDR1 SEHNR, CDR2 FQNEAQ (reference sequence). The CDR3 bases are TGTGCCAGCAGCTCTAGGGACGGACAGGGCCACTATGGCTACACCTTC. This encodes CASSSRDGQGHYGYTF.

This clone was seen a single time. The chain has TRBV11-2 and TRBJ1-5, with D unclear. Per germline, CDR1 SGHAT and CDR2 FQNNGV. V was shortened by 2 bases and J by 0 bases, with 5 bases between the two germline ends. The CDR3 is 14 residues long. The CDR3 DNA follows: TGTGCCAGCAGCTTAACTCTTAGCAATCAGCCCCAGCATTTT. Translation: CASSLTLSNQPQHF.

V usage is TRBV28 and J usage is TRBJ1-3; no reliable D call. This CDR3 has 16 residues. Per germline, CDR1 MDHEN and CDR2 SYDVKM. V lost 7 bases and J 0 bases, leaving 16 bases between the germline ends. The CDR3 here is CASNTVGRNSGNTIYF. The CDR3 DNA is TGTGCCAGCAACACAGTCGGACGGAACTCTGGAAACACCATATATTTT.

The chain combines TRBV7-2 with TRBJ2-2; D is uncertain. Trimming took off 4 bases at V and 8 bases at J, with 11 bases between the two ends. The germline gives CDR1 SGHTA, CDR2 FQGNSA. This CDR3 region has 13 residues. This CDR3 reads CASSSGVMGELFF. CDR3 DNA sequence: TGTGCCAGCAGCTCAGGTGTTATGGGGGAGCTGTTTTTT.

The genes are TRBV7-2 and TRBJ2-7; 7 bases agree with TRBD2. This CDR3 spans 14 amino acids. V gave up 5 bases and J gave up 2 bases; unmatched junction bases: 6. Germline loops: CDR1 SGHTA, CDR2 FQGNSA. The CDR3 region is CASSEGSGPYEQYF. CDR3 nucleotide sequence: TGTGCCAGCAGCGAGGGTAGCGGGCCCTACGAGCAGTACTTC.

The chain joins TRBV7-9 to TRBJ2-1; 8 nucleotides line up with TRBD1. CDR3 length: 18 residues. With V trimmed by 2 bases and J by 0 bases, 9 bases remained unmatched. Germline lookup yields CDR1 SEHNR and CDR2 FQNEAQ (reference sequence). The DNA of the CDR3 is TGTGCCAGCAGCTTATTGACAGGGGTCACGAGCTCCTACAATGAGCAGTTCTTC. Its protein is CASSLLTGVTSSYNEQFF.

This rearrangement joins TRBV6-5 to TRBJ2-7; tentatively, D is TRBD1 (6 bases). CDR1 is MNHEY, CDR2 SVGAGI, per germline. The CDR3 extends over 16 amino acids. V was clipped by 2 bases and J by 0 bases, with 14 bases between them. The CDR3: CASSYSGRGFSYEQYF. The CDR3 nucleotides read TGTGCCAGCAGTTACAGCGGCAGGGGCTTCTCCTACGAGCAGTACTTC.

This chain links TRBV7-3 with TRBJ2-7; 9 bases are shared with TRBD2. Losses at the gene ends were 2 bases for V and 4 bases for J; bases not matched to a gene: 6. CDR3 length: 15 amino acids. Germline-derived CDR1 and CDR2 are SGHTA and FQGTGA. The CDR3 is CASSLGPSGIYEQYF. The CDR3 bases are TGTGCCAGCAGCTTAGGGCCTAGCGGGATTTACGAGCAGTACTTC.

Here the CDR3 reads CASNRGLYQNEQFF. CDR3 nucleotide sequence: TGTGCCAGCAATAGGGGGCTCTATCAAAATGAGCAGTTCTTC. The J gene is TRBJ2-1, the V gene TRBV6-5; 7 bases line up with TRBD1. The V gene's germline CDR1 is MNHEY and CDR2 SVGAGI. CDR3 length equals 14 residues. With 7 bases clipped from V and 7 bases from J, the junction kept 10 bases outside the gene matches.

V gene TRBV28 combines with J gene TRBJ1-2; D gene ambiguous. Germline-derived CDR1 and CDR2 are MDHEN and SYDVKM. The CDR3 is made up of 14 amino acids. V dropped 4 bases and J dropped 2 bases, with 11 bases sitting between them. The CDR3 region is CASSYVRSNYGYTF. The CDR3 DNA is TGTGCCAGCAGTTACGTCAGGTCGAACTATGGCTACACCTTC.

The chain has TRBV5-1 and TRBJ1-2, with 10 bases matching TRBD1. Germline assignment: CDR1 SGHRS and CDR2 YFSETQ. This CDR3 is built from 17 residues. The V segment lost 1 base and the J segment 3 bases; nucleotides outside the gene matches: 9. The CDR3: CASSLTTGTGVYYGYTF. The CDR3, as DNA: TGCGCCAGCAGCTTGACCACCGGGACAGGGGTATACTATGGCTACACCTTC.

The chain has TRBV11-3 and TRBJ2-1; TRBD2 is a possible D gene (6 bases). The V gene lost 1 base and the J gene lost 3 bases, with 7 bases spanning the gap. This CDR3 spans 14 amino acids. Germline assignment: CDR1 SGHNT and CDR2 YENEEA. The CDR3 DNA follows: TGTGCCAGCAGCTTAGGGACTAACTACAATGAGCAGTTCTTC. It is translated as CASSLGTNYNEQFF. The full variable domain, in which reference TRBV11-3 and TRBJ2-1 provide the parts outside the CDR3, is EAGVVQSPRYKIIEKKQPVAFWCNPISGHNTLYWYLQNLGQGPELLIRYENEEAVDDSQLPKDRFSAERLKGVDSTLKIQPAELGDSAVYLCASSLGTNYNEQFFGPGTRLTVL.

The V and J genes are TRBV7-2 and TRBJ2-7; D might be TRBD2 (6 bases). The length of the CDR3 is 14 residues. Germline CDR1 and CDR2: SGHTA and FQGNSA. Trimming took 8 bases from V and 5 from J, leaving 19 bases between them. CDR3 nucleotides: TGTGCCAGCCAACTTGGGGGGTCGCGAAACGAGCAGTACTTC. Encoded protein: CASQLGGSRNEQYF. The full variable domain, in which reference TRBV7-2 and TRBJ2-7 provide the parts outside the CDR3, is GAGVSQSPSNKVTEKGKDVELRCDPISGHTALYWYRQSLGQGLEFLIYFQGNSAPDKSGLPSDRFSAERTGGSVSTLTIQRTQQEDSAVYLCASQLGGSRNEQYFGPGTRLTVT.

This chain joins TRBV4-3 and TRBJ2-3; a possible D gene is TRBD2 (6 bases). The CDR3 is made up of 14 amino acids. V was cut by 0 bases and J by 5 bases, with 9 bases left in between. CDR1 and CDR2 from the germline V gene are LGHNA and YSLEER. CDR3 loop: CASSQDRGGDTQYF. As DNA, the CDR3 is TGCGCCAGCAGCCAAGATAGGGGAGGAGATACGCAGTATTTT.

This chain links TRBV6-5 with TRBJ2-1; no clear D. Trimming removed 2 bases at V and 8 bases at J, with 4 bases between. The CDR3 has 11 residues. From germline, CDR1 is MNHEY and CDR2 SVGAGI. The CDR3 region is CASSYGDEQFF. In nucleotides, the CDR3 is TGTGCCAGCAGTTACGGAGATGAGCAGTTCTTC.

The CDR3 region is CASSYGPGLAGYEQYF. CDR3 DNA: TGTGCCAGCAGTTACGGCCCGGGTCTAGCGGGCTACGAGCAGTACTTC. J is TRBJ2-7 and V is TRBV6-5, with 8 bases fitting TRBD2. Unmatched junction bases numbered 9, after V lost 2 bases and J lost 3 bases. Germline V gene lookup returns CDR1 MNHEY and CDR2 SVGAGI. The CDR3 has 16 amino acids.

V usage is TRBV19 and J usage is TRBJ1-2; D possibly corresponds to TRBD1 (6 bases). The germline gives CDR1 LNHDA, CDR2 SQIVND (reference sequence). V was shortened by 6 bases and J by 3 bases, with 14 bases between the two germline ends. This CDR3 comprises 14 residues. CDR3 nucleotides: TGTGCCAGTAGCCAGACAGGATATGACTATGGCTACACCTTC. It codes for CASSQTGYDYGYTF. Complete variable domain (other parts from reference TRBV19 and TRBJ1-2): DGGITQSPKYLFRKEGQNVTLSCEQNLNHDAMYWYRQDPGQGLRLIYYSQIVNDFQKGDIAEGYSVSREKKESFPLTVTSAQKNPTAFYLCASSQTGYDYGYTFGSGTRLTVV.

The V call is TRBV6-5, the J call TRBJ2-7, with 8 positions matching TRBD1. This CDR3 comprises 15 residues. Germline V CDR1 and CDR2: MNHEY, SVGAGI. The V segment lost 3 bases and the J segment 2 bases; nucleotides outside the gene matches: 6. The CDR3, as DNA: TGTGCCAGCAGTTATGGCGGGACAGGAGCCTACGAGCAGTACTTC. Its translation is CASSYGGTGAYEQYF.

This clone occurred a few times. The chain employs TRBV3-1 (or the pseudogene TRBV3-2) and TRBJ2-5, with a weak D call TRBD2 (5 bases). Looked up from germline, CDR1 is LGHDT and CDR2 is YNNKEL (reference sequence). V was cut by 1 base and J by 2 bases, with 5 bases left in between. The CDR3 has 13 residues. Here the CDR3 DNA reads TGTGCCAGCAGCCAAGGACTACAAGAGACCCAGTACTTC. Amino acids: CASSQGLQETQYF.

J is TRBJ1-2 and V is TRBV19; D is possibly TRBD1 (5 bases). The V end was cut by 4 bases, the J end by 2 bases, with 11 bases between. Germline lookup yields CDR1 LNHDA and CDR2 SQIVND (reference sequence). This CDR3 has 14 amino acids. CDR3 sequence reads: CASSRVGPNYGYTF. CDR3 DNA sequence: TGTGCCAGTAGTAGAGTGGGGCCCAACTATGGCTACACCTTC.

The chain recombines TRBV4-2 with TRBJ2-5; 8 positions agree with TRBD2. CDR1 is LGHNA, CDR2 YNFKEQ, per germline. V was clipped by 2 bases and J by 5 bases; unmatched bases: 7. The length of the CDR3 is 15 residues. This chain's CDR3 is CASSQSASGRETQYF. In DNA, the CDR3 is TGTGCCAGCAGCCAATCGGCTAGCGGGCGGGAGACCCAGTACTTC.